The present T cell receptor beta chain was sequenced within a study of T cells in Graves' hyperthyroidism and ophthalmopathy. What was amplified from RNA transcripts were TCR beta CDR3 regions. TCR CDR3 regions were first amplified by RT-PCR with HTBI primers. TCRdb analysed the multiplex PCR reads with MiXCR anew, one entry per CDR3 protein. The data hold 640,000 or so distinct CDR3 sequences, with roughly 14% observed a single time. V was shortened by 6 bases and J by 1 base, with 13 bases between the two germline ends. Germline assignment: CDR1 MNHNS and CDR2 SASEGT. CDR3 length: 14 amino acids. In its sample, this clonotype was seen many times.

The sequence came from a woman in her thirties or forties with Graves' ophthalmopathy. This sequence joins TRBV6-1 and TRBJ2-7; D not certain. Sequenced input: blood. The CDR3 loop is CASRPRHDSYEQYF. For the CDR3, the DNA is TGTGCCAGCAGACCGCGCCATGATTCCTACGAGCAGTACTTC.